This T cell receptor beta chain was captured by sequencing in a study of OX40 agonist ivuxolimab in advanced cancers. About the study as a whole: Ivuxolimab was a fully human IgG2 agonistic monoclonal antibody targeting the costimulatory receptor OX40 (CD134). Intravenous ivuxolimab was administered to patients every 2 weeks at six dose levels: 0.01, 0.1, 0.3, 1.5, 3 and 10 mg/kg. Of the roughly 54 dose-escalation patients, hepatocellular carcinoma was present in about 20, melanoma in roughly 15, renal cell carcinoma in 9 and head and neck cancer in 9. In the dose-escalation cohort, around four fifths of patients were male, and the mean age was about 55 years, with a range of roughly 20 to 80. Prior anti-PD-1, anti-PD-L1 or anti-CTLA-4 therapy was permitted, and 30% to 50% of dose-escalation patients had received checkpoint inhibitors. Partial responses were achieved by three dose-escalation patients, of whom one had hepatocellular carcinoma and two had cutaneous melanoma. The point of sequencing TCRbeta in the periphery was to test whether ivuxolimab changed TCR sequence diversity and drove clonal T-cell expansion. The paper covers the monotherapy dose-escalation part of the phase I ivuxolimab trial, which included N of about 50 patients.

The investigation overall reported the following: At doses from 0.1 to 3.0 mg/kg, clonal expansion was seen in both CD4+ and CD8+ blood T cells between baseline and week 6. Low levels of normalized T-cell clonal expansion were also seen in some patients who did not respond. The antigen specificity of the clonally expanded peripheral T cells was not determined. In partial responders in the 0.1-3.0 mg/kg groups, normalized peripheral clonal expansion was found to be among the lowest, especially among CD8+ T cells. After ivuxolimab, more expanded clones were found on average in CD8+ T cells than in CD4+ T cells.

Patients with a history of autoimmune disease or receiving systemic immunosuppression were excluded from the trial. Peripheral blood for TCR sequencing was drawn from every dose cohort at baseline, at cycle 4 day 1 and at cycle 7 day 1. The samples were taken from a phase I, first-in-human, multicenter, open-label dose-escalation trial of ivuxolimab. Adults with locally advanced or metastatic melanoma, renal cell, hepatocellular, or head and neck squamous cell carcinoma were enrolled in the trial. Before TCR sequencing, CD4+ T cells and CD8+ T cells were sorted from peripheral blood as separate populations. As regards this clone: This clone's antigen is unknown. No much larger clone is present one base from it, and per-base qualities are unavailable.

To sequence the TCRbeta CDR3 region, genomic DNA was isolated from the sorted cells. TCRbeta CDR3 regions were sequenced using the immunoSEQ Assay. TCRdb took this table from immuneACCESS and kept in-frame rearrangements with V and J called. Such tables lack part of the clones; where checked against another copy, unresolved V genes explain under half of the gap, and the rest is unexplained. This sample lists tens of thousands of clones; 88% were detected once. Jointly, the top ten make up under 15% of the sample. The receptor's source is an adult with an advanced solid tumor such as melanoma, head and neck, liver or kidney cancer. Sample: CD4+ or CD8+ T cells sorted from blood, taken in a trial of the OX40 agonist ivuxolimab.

The CDR3: CASSLTSYRASGNTEAFF. At the DNA level, the sequence is TGCGCCAGCAGCTTGACATCATACAGGGCTTCGGGGAACACTGAAGCTTTCTTT. The rearrangement combines TRBV5-1 with TRBJ1-1, and TRBD1 may be the D gene, going by 6 matching bases. CDR1 and CDR2 are drawn from the germline V gene: SGHRS, YFSETQ. The V end loses 1 base and the J end loses 1 base, and a stretch of 20 bases separates them. There are 18 amino acids in the CDR3, from cysteine to phenylalanine inclusive. Here the CDR3 DNA is all that survives: 54 bases in frame from base 1.